A selection of T cell receptor beta chains follows, all from one sample in a study of early T cells in non-severe SARS-CoV-2 infection. MiXCR, applied by TCRdb to the 5' RACE reads, yields one record per CDR3 protein. The sample contains under 70,000 distinct CDR3 sequences, more than 5.5% of which appear only once. Source: whole blood, taken at baseline. These receptors originate from an adult who was a healthcare worker with PCR-confirmed SARS-CoV-2 infection or an uninfected control (not recorded which). CDR3s include the opening cysteine and the closing phenylalanine or tryptophan. The D gene is left open where the match is weak. The size entry is marked missing in some rows and otherwise reads once, few, many or a size class.

size: -
J: TRBJ2-5
D: -
V: TRBV7-8
CDR3: CASSWDSKETQYF
DNA: TGTGCCAGCAGCTGGGACTCCAAAGAGACCCAGTACTTC

size: many
J: TRBJ2-3
D: TRBD2
V: TRBV20-1
CDR3: CSAREEWTSAKDTQYF
DNA: TGCAGTGCTAGAGAGGAGTGGACTAGCGCTAAAGATACGCAGTATTTT

size: -
J: TRBJ2-7
D: -
V: TRBV6-2/TRBV6-3
CDR3: CASSYLYEQYF
DNA: TGTGCCAGCAGTTACTTATACGAGCAGTACTTC

size: many
J: TRBJ2-7
D: TRBD2
V: TRBV7-2
CDR3: CASSLMAMGGSSGEQYF
DNA: TGTGCCAGCAGTCTGATGGCTATGGGCGGGAGTTCAGGGGAGCAGTACTTC

size: many
J: TRBJ1-2
D: -
V: TRBV5-1
CDR3: CASRGRENYGYTF
DNA: TGCGCCAGCAGGGGCAGGGAGAACTATGGCTACACCTTC

size: many
J: TRBJ2-7
D: -
V: TRBV20-1
CDR3: CSARASLNDEQYF
DNA: TGCAGTGCCAGGGCCAGTTTAAACGACGAGCAGTACTTC

size: -
J: TRBJ2-3
D: -
V: TRBV6-2/TRBV6-3
CDR3: CASTNDRDTQYF
DNA: TGTGCCAGCACGAACGATAGAGATACGCAGTATTTT

size: many
J: TRBJ2-7
D: -
V: TRBV6-6
CDR3: CASSHRLGEQYF
DNA: TGTGCCAGCAGCCACAGACTAGGCGAGCAGTACTTC

size: few
J: TRBJ2-3
D: TRBD1
V: TRBV15
CDR3: CATSRTDRGEEDTQYF
DNA: TGTGCCACCAGCAGAACGGACAGGGGAGAGGAGGATACGCAGTATTTT

size: -
J: TRBJ2-7
D: TRBD2
V: TRBV27
CDR3: CASSLSPLAGWRQYF
DNA: TGTGCCAGCAGTTTATCGCCCCTAGCGGGCTGGCGGCAGTACTTC

size: many
J: TRBJ1-2
D: TRBD1
V: TRBV5-1
CDR3: CASSLEQGARGYTF
DNA: TGCGCCAGCAGCTTGGAACAGGGGGCGAGAGGCTACACCTTC

size: many
J: TRBJ1-2
D: TRBD1
V: TRBV29-1
CDR3: CSVEVAGGSGYTF
DNA: TGCAGCGTTGAAGTGGCAGGGGGCTCTGGCTACACCTTC

size: many
J: TRBJ1-2
D: -
V: TRBV18
CDR3: CASSPGQKGGYTF
DNA: TGTGCCAGCTCTCCTGGACAGAAAGGTGGCTACACCTTC

size: -
J: TRBJ2-3
D: -
V: TRBV9
CDR3: CASSFRATDTQYF
DNA: TGTGCCAGCAGCTTTAGAGCCACAGATACGCAGTATTTT

size: many
J: TRBJ1-1
D: -
V: TRBV21-1
CDR3: CASSGRTGPAMRYTEAFF
DNA: TGTGCCAGCAGCGGCCGGACAGGACCGGCCATGAGATACACTGAAGCTTTCTTT

size: -
J: TRBJ2-1
D: -
V: TRBV6-2/TRBV6-3
CDR3: CASSPYREFNEQFF
DNA: TGTGCCAGCAGCCCCTATCGGGAGTTCAATGAGCAGTTCTTC

size: many
J: TRBJ1-2
D: -
V: TRBV7-2
CDR3: CASSLGQQYGYTF
DNA: TGTGCCAGCAGCTTAGGACAGCAATATGGCTACACCTTC

size: few
J: TRBJ1-6
D: TRBD1
V: TRBV4-3
CDR3: CASSQDRGQGWYDSPLHF
DNA: TGCGCCAGCAGCCAAGATAGGGGACAGGGTTGGTACGATTCACCCCTCCACTTT

size: many
J: TRBJ2-1
D: TRBD1
V: TRBV19
CDR3: CASTRPLTGGAHNEQFF
DNA: TGTGCCAGTACCAGACCCCTGACAGGGGGCGCGCACAATGAGCAGTTCTTC

size: -
J: TRBJ1-4
D: TRBD1
V: TRBV12-3/TRBV12-4
CDR3: CASRSTGGNNEKLFF
DNA: TGTGCCAGCAGATCCACAGGGGGAAATAATGAAAAACTGTTTTTT

size: -
J: TRBJ2-3
D: -
V: TRBV19
CDR3: CASSVAIPPDTQYF
DNA: TGTGCCAGTAGCGTCGCGATCCCCCCTGATACGCAGTATTTT

size: many
J: TRBJ2-1
D: -
V: TRBV27
CDR3: CASSPWEPKGLNEQFF
DNA: TGTGCCAGCAGTCCCTGGGAACCAAAGGGGCTCAATGAGCAGTTCTTC

size: -
J: TRBJ2-1
D: -
V: TRBV7-9
CDR3: CASSFAGPQFF
DNA: TGTGCCAGCAGCTTTGCAGGGCCGCAGTTCTTC

size: -
J: TRBJ1-3
D: -
V: TRBV7-9
CDR3: CASSPGWGRAGNTIYF
DNA: TGTGCCAGCAGCCCCGGATGGGGGCGAGCTGGAAACACCATATATTTT

size: few
J: TRBJ1-2
D: -
V: TRBV20-1
CDR3: CSARDPRRPNYGYTF
DNA: TGCAGTGCTAGAGATCCGCGGAGGCCGAACTATGGCTACACCTTC

size: many
J: TRBJ2-4
D: TRBD2
V: TRBV4-2
CDR3: CASSQDASGSTDIQYF
DNA: TGTGCCAGCAGCCAAGATGCAAGCGGGAGCACTGACATTCAGTACTTC

size: -
J: TRBJ1-3
D: -
V: TRBV5-1
CDR3: CASSLMGNSGNTIYF
DNA: TGCGCCAGCAGCTTGATGGGGAACTCTGGAAACACCATATATTTT

size: many
J: TRBJ2-3
D: TRBD2
V: TRBV3-1
CDR3: CASSRRVGGITDTQYF
DNA: TGTGCCAGCAGCCGTCGGGTCGGGGGGATCACAGATACGCAGTATTTT

size: few
J: TRBJ2-3
D: -
V: TRBV28
CDR3: CASSLHQSYTDTQYF
DNA: TGTGCCAGCAGTTTACATCAGTCTTACACAGATACGCAGTATTTT

size: few
J: TRBJ2-7
D: TRBD1
V: TRBV18
CDR3: CASSPTGSLIGVLNEQYF
DNA: TGTGCCAGCTCACCGACAGGGAGCCTTATTGGGGTGCTGAACGAGCAGTACTTC

size: many
J: TRBJ2-7
D: -
V: TRBV7-2
CDR3: CASSLVYSYEQYF
DNA: TGTGCCAGCAGCTTAGTTTACTCCTACGAGCAGTACTTC

size: many
J: TRBJ2-3
D: TRBD1
V: TRBV28
CDR3: CASSLTGQGSTDTQYF
DNA: TGTGCCAGCAGTTTGACGGGACAGGGAAGCACAGATACGCAGTATTTT

size: many
J: TRBJ2-1
D: -
V: TRBV29-1
CDR3: CSLGWGNEQFF
DNA: TGCAGCCTGGGGTGGGGAAATGAGCAGTTCTTC

size: -
J: TRBJ2-5
D: -
V: TRBV19
CDR3: CASSDAGTETQYF
DNA: TGTGCCAGTAGTGATGCGGGAACCGAGACCCAGTACTTC

size: many
J: TRBJ2-7
D: -
V: TRBV20-1
CDR3: CSALEGRGRGYEQYF
DNA: TGCAGTGCCCTCGAGGGCAGGGGCAGAGGCTACGAGCAGTACTTC

size: -
J: TRBJ2-7
D: TRBD2
V: TRBV2
CDR3: CASSEKGLAGVRQYF
DNA: TGTGCCAGCAGTGAAAAGGGACTAGCGGGAGTACGGCAGTACTTC

size: many
J: TRBJ2-3
D: TRBD1
V: TRBV18
CDR3: CASSPRTGGNTDTQYF
DNA: TGTGCCAGCTCACCACGAACAGGGGGAAACACAGATACGCAGTATTTT

size: -
J: TRBJ2-1
D: -
V: TRBV2
CDR3: CASSLTRTDEQFF
DNA: TGTGCCAGCAGCCTTACTAGGACGGATGAGCAGTTCTTC

size: many
J: TRBJ1-3
D: -
V: TRBV21-1
CDR3: CASSSRTDFSGNTIYF
DNA: TGTGCCAGCAGCAGTCGGACAGATTTCTCTGGAAACACCATATATTTT

size: few
J: TRBJ2-3
D: -
V: TRBV7-6
CDR3: CASSLGHRSTDTQYF
DNA: TGTGCCAGCAGCTTAGGTCACAGGAGTACAGATACGCAGTATTTT

size: many
J: TRBJ1-2
D: -
V: TRBV5-1
CDR3: CASSLEAGAIYGYTF
DNA: TGCGCCAGCAGCTTGGAAGCAGGGGCCATATATGGCTACACCTTC

size: -
J: TRBJ2-7
D: TRBD2
V: TRBV4-1
CDR3: CASSQVPGGWYEQYF
DNA: TGCGCCAGCAGCCAAGTACCGGGGGGGTGGTACGAGCAGTACTTC

size: many
J: TRBJ1-1
D: -
V: TRBV20-1
CDR3: CSARGAGGYTEAFF
DNA: TGCAGTGCTAGGGGGGCCGGAGGGTACACTGAAGCTTTCTTT

size: many
J: TRBJ1-5
D: -
V: TRBV20-1
CDR3: CSASTSNQPQHF
DNA: TGCAGTGCTAGCACTAGCAATCAGCCCCAGCATTTT

size: many
J: TRBJ2-2
D: -
V: TRBV10-3
CDR3: CAISESPKGIYTGELFF
DNA: TGTGCCATCAGTGAGTCCCCAAAGGGGATCTACACCGGGGAGCTGTTTTTT

size: many
J: TRBJ2-5
D: -
V: TRBV7-6
CDR3: CASSLGAVKETQYF
DNA: TGTGCCAGCAGCTTAGGGGCAGTCAAAGAGACCCAGTACTTC

size: many
J: TRBJ2-1
D: -
V: TRBV20-1
CDR3: CSAIEGTYNEQFF
DNA: TGCAGTGCTATTGAGGGAACCTACAATGAGCAGTTCTTC